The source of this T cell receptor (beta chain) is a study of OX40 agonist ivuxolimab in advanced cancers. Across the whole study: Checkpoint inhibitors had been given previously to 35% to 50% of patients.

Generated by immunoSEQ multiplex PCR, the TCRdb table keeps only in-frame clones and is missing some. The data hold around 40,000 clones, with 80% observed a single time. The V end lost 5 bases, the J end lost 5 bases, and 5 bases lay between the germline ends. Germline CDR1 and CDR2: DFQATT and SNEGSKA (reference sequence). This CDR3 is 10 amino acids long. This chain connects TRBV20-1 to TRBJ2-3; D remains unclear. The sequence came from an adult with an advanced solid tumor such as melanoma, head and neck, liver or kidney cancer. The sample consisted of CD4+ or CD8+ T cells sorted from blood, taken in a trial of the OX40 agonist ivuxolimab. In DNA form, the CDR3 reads TGCAGTGCTTCAGTAGATACGCAGTATTTT. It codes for CSASVDTQYF.